This is a list of T cell receptor beta chains from one sample in a study of T cell changes during pregnancy in multiple sclerosis. Only in-frame clones appear in the TCRdb table, and some are missing; sequencing was by immunoSEQ multiplex PCR. The data show fewer than 150,000 clones, less than 97% seen once. The starting material was peripheral blood, obtained after pregnancy. The origin of the receptors is a female donor with multiple sclerosis, enrolled in a pregnancy study. The CDR3 runs from the conserved cysteine through the conserved F or W. The D gene is left open where the match is weak. Only part of the rows carry a size: once, few, many, or a class if the clone is expanded.

-	TRBV2	-	TRBJ1-1	CASSEVAGIPNTEAFF	TGTGCCAGCAGTGAAGTGGCAGGGATACCCAACACTGAAGCTTTCTTT
-	TRBV19	-	TRBJ2-2	CASSIGTLWSGELFF	TGTGCCAGTAGTATAGGAACTCTTTGGAGCGGGGAGCTGTTTTTT
-	TRBV28	-	TRBJ1-3	CASSLLVGGNTIYF	TGTGCCAGCAGCCTTTTGGTGGGCGGAAACACCATATATTTT
-	TRBV14	-	TRBJ2-3	CASSHLSRGTDTQYF	TGTGCCAGCAGCCACCTGTCGAGGGGCACAGATACGCAGTATTTT
TRBD1	TRBV28	-	TRBJ2-7	CASRGGTGIYEQYF	TGTGCCAGCAGGGGCGGGACAGGGATCTACGAGCAGTACTTC
TRBD1	TRBV6-5	-	TRBJ1-2	CASSYSTGGNYGYTF	TGTGCCAGCAGTTACTCGACAGGGGGCAACTATGGCTACACCTTC
-	TRBV27	-	TRBJ2-1	CASRKRGSGNEQFF	TGTGCCAGCAGAAAAAGGGGTTCAGGGAATGAGCAGTTCTTC
TRBD1	TRBV18	-	TRBJ2-1	CASSHNRDSYNEQFF	TGTGCCAGCTCTCACAACCGGGACAGCTACAATGAGCAGTTCTTC
TRBD1	TRBV7-2	-	TRBJ2-5	CASSLGGQGAQETQYF	TGTGCCAGCAGCTTAGGGGGACAGGGGGCCCAAGAGACCCAGTACTTC
TRBD1	TRBV9	-	TRBJ1-2	CASSVGGVWTGGDYGYTF	TGTGCCAGCAGCGTAGGGGGGGTTTGGACAGGGGGTGACTATGGCTACACCTTC
TRBD2	TRBV29-1	-	TRBJ2-1	CSGTSGSSSGVQFF	TGCAGCGGGACTAGCGGGAGCTCCTCGGGAGTCCAGTTCTTC
-	TRBV10-3	-	TRBJ2-6	CAIRRGQGGAGANVLTF	TGTGCCATCAGGCGGGGGCAGGGAGGGGCTGGGGCCAACGTCCTGACTTTC
-	TRBV2	-	TRBJ1-5	CASRGAGIDNQPQHF	TGTGCCAGCAGGGGGGCAGGGATAGACAATCAGCCCCAGCATTTT
TRBD2	TRBV9	-	TRBJ2-3	CASSVEGLAGSTDTQYF	TGTGCCAGCAGCGTTGAGGGACTAGCGGGGAGCACAGATACGCAGTATTTT
TRBD1	TRBV29-1	once	TRBJ2-1	CSARDRVSNEQFF	TGCAGCGCCCGGGACAGGGTAAGCAATGAGCAGTTCTTC
TRBD1	TRBV28	-	TRBJ2-3	CASSLWGRDRVLDTQYF	TGTGCCAGCAGTTTATGGGGTCGGGACAGGGTCTTGGATACGCAGTATTTT
-	TRBV27	-	TRBJ2-1	CASSIGGGNNEQFF	TGTGCCAGCAGCATAGGGGGGGGAAACAATGAGCAGTTCTTC
-	TRBV7-9	-	TRBJ2-6	CASSPPRQVNSGANVLTF	TGTGCCAGCAGCCCCCCACGACAGGTGAACTCTGGGGCCAACGTCCTGACTTTC
-	TRBV19	-	TRBJ2-2	CASPARGTGELFF	TGTGCCAGTCCTGCCCGAGGGACCGGGGAGCTGTTTTTT
-	TRBV4-1	once	TRBJ2-6	CASSQEEGAVAGANVLTF	TGCGCCAGCAGCCAGGAGGAGGGGGCAGTAGCTGGGGCCAACGTCCTGACTTTC
-	TRBV4-1	-	TRBJ1-4	CASSRSGGGASSEKLFF	TGCGCCAGCAGCCGATCTGGAGGTGGAGCGAGCTCTGAAAAACTGTTTTTT
TRBD2	TRBV4-2	-	TRBJ2-2	CASSQDLSSSSGGNTGELFF	TGTGCCAGCAGCCAAGATCTGAGTTCGTCTAGCGGGGGAAACACCGGGGAGCTGTTTTTT
TRBD2	TRBV28	once	TRBJ2-7	CASSSSSGLSYEQYF	TGTGCCAGCAGCTCTTCTAGCGGGCTCTCCTACGAGCAGTACTTC
TRBD1	TRBV15	-	TRBJ2-2	CATSREGQDTGELFF	TGTGCCACCAGCAGAGAGGGACAGGACACCGGGGAGCTGTTTTTT
TRBD1	TRBV28	-	TRBJ2-7	CASSPLWTGGYSEQYF	TGTGCCAGCAGTCCGTTGTGGACAGGGGGTTACTCCGAGCAGTACTTC
-	TRBV5-1	once	TRBJ2-7	CASRKDSAGTPYEQYF	TGCGCCAGCAGAAAAGACAGCGCGGGGACCCCCTACGAGCAGTACTTC
TRBD2	TRBV11-2	-	TRBJ2-1	CASSLIAGKYNEQFF	TGTGCCAGCAGCTTAATAGCGGGAAAATACAATGAGCAGTTCTTC
-	TRBV6-6	once	TRBJ2-7	CASSYSRGGATYEQYF	TGTGCCAGCAGTTACTCGCGTGGCGGAGCCACCTACGAGCAGTACTTC
-	TRBV6-1	-	TRBJ2-4	CASSEEVGYIQYF	TGTGCCAGCAGTGAAGAAGTGGGCTACATTCAGTACTTC
-	TRBV9	-	TRBJ2-2	CASSVGGLGGELFF	TGTGCCAGCAGCGTAGGCGGATTGGGCGGGGAGCTGTTTTTT
TRBD2	TRBV10-3	-	TRBJ2-3	CAICSGNTDTQYF	TGTGCCATCTGTAGCGGGAACACAGATACGCAGTATTTT
-	TRBV19	-	TRBJ2-7	CASSGGATEYF	TGTGCCAGTAGTGGGGGGGCGACGGAGTACTTC
TRBD2	TRBV2	once	TRBJ2-2	CASSGLADNTGELFF	TGTGCCAGCAGTGGACTAGCAGATAACACCGGGGAGCTGTTTTTT
TRBD2	TRBV4-2	-	TRBJ2-3	CASSQAGGPVDTQYF	TGTGCCAGCAGCCAAGCGGGAGGGCCTGTAGATACGCAGTATTTT
-	TRBV28	-	TRBJ1-2	CASMGGTFNRGYTF	TGTGCCAGCATGGGGGGGACCTTCAATCGAGGCTACACCTTC
-	TRBV25-1	-	TRBJ2-7	CASSELRASKSYEQYF	TGTGCCAGCAGTGAACTAAGAGCTTCTAAGTCCTACGAGCAGTACTTC
-	TRBV5-4	-	TRBJ1-1	CASSFPGRTKMNTEAFF	TGTGCCAGCAGCTTTCCGGGTCGAACTAAAATGAACACTGAAGCTTTCTTT
-	TRBV5-1	-	TRBJ2-7	CASSLELSYEQYF	TGCGCCAGCAGCTTGGAGCTTTCCTACGAGCAGTACTTC
TRBD1	TRBV7-2	-	TRBJ2-5	CASSTGTAQETQYF	TGTGCCAGCAGCACCGGGACAGCCCAAGAGACCCAGTACTTC
-	TRBV19	-	TRBJ1-5	CASSIQLGYGDFNQPQHF	TGTGCCAGTAGTATACAGTTAGGGTACGGGGACTTTAATCAGCCCCAGCATTTT
-	TRBV18	-	TRBJ2-7	CASSPRTAYEQYF	TGTGCCAGCTCACCCCGGACAGCCTACGAGCAGTACTTC
-	TRBV25-1	once	TRBJ2-7	CASSERRTGDRSYEQYF	TGTGCCAGCAGTGAGAGGAGAACGGGGGACCGATCCTACGAGCAGTACTTC
TRBD2	TRBV7-7	-	TRBJ2-1	CASSLASGLAGVNEQFF	TGTGCTAGCAGCTTAGCGAGCGGACTAGCGGGGGTAAATGAGCAGTTCTTC
-	TRBV6-1	-	TRBJ2-1	CASSEFGQSLSYNEQFF	TGTGCCAGCAGTGAATTCGGACAGTCCCTTTCCTACAATGAGCAGTTCTTC
-	TRBV7-3	-	TRBJ2-2	CASSLNGGELFF	TGTGCCAGCAGCTTAAACGGTGGGGAGCTGTTTTTT